This entry lists 18 T cell receptor beta chains sequenced from one sample in a study of long-term antiretroviral therapy in people with HIV. Runs used v3.0 of the immunoSEQ assay and were done at survey level. Generated by immunoSEQ multiplex PCR, the TCRdb table keeps only in-frame clones and is missing some. The sample lists about 30,000 clones; roughly 80% were seen once. The input for sequencing was unsorted PBMCs, taken 0.3 years after starting antiretroviral therapy. Receptor source: a man aged 40-49 years with HIV.

The chain combines TRBV13 with TRBJ2-3; D is undetermined. Trimming took off 0 bases at V and 2 bases at J, with 3 bases between the two ends. This CDR3 contains 13 residues. CDR1 and CDR2 (germline): PRHDT, FYEKMQ (reference sequence). CDR3 sequence: CASSLGLTDTQYF. The CDR3 region has the DNA TGTGCCAGCAGCTTAGGCCTCACAGATACGCAGTATTTT.

CDR3 residues: CASSYQLAAGELFF. CDR3 DNA sequence: TGTGCCAGCAGTTACCAACTAGCGGCCGGGGAGCTGTTTTTT. J is TRBJ2-2 and V is TRBV6-5; 8 bases are shared with TRBD2. This CDR3 has 14 residues. V gave up 2 bases and J gave up 6 bases; unmatched junction bases: 2. Germline loops: CDR1 MNHEY, CDR2 SVGAGI.

V and J are TRBV18 and TRBJ2-1; D call uncertain. CDR3 length: 13 amino acids. The V and J ends lost 3 bases and 10 bases respectively, with 13 bases between them. The germline V gene encodes CDR1 KGHSH and CDR2 LQKENI. The CDR3 DNA follows: TGTGCCAGCTCACCGAACCGGCAAACCGAGCAGTTCTTC. Translation: CASSPNRQTEQFF.

This sequence joins TRBV11-2 and TRBJ1-1; no definite D call. V was cut by 1 base and J by 4 bases, with 10 bases left in between. Germline CDR1 is SGHAT and CDR2 is FQNNGV. The CDR3 is 14 residues long. The CDR3, as DNA: TGTGCCAGCAGCTTAGTAGTTGGGGTCACTGAAGCTTTCTTT. This encodes CASSLVVGVTEAFF.

This chain connects TRBV13 to TRBJ1-1; perhaps TRBD1 as D (6 bases). Per the germline V gene, CDR1 is PRHDT and CDR2 is FYEKMQ (reference sequence). The CDR3 has 12 residues. The CDR3 DNA reads as TGTGCATTAGGAGGAGGGGGGGCTGAAGCTTTCTTT. Translation: CALGGGGAEAFF.

The CDR3 here is CAISDSPGGEINEQFF. The CDR3 DNA reads TGTGCCATCAGTGATTCCCCGGGAGGGGAGATCAATGAGCAGTTCTTC. V and J are TRBV10-3 and TRBJ2-1; 8 bases align to TRBD2. This CDR3 spans 16 amino acids. Per the germline V gene, CDR1 is ENHRY and CDR2 is SYGVKD. Unmatched junction bases numbered 10, after V lost 3 bases and J lost 6 bases.

This clone was counted between two and nine times. V gene TRBV18 combines with J gene TRBJ1-2; D not certain. The CDR3 is 14 amino acids. V was pared by 3 bases and J by 2 bases, with 10 bases between. The V gene's germline CDR1 is KGHSH and CDR2 LQKENI. The CDR3 DNA reads TGTGCCAGCTCACCCCTAAGGGAGAACTATGGCTACACCTTC. Translation gives CASSPLRENYGYTF. The entire variable domain, with the rest obtained from reference TRBV18 and TRBJ1-2, is as follows: NAGVMQNPRHLVRRRGQEARLRCSPMKGHSHVYWYRQLPEEGLKFMVYLQKENIIDESGMPKERFSAEFPKEGPSILRIQQVVRGDSAAYFCASSPLRENYGYTFGSGTRLTVV.

This clone was counted between two and nine times. The V and J genes are TRBV5-6 and TRBJ1-2; 8 nucleotides line up with TRBD1. The CDR3 contains 14 residues. Germline trimming cut 3 bases from V and 8 bases from J; bases unmatched to any gene: 9. The germline CDR1 and CDR2 sequences are SGHDT and YYEEEE. The CDR3 nucleotides are TGTGCCAGCAGCTACGGACAGGGATTAGGAGGCTACACCTTC. This gives the protein CASSYGQGLGGYTF.

The chain uses TRBV7-2 and TRBJ2-5; 8 positions agree with TRBD2. Germline trimming cut 3 bases from V and 5 bases from J; bases unmatched to any gene: 5. Per the germline V gene, CDR1 is SGHTA and CDR2 is FQGNSA. The CDR3 runs 14 residues. The CDR3 sequence is CASSFSGTRETQYF. The CDR3 DNA reads as TGTGCCAGCAGCTTTAGCGGGACCCGCGAGACCCAGTACTTC.

V gene TRBV18 combines with J gene TRBJ2-5, with D perhaps TRBD2 (5 bases). Per germline, CDR1 KGHSH and CDR2 LQKENI. V was clipped by 3 bases and J by 5 bases, with 22 bases between them. The CDR3 loop spans 17 amino acids. As DNA, the CDR3 is TGTGCCAGCTCACCCGACCGCCTAGCAGGCGGTAGGGAGACCCAGTACTTC. Translated: CASSPDRLAGGRETQYF.

The rearrangement joins TRBV29-1 to TRBJ1-3; D possibly corresponds to TRBD1 (5 bases). Trimming shortened V by 8 bases and J by 2 bases, and 10 bases separated the two germline ends. Per the germline V gene, CDR1 is SQVTM and CDR2 is ANQGSEA. This CDR3 is 12 amino acids long. This chain's CDR3 is CSHDSPGNTIYF. The CDR3, as DNA: TGCAGCCATGACAGCCCTGGAAACACCATATATTTT.

The V gene is TRBV5-1, the J gene TRBJ2-3, with D unresolved. The ends were cut back, 0 bases at V and 4 bases at J, with 6 bases in the middle. There are 13 residues in the CDR3. Germline CDR1 SGHRS, CDR2 YFSETQ. The CDR3 reads CASSLAPSDTQYF. As DNA, the CDR3 is TGCGCCAGCAGCTTGGCCCCTTCAGATACGCAGTATTTT.

The J gene is TRBJ2-7, the V gene TRBV30, with 9 bases that match TRBD2. Germline lookup yields CDR1 GTSNPN and CDR2 SVGIG (reference sequence). The CDR3 runs to 14 residues. Trimming removed 2 bases from V and 0 bases from J; junction bases left unmatched: 2. CDR3 in amino acids: CAWSSGGSSYEQYF. As DNA, the CDR3 is TGTGCCTGGAGTAGCGGGGGGAGCTCCTACGAGCAGTACTTC.

J is TRBJ1-1 and V is TRBV7-6; TRBD1 agrees at 12 bases. The CDR3 runs to 15 residues. Per the germline V gene, CDR1 is SGHVS and CDR2 is FNYEAQ. The ends lost 4 bases at V and 7 bases at J; junction bases unmatched: 7. CDR3 protein: CASSSGQGAFGEAFF. CDR3 nucleotide sequence: TGTGCCAGCAGCTCGGGACAGGGGGCGTTCGGTGAAGCTTTCTTT.

CDR3 residues: CASSIDRHNEQFF. For the CDR3, the DNA is TGTGCCAGTAGTATAGACAGACACAATGAGCAGTTCTTC. The V gene is TRBV19, the J gene TRBJ2-1; D is unclear. Trimming took off 0 bases at V and 5 bases at J, with 5 bases between the two ends. The CDR3 totals 13 residues. The germline V gene has CDR1 LNHDA and CDR2 SQIVND (reference sequence). The variable domain in full, completed from reference TRBV19 and TRBJ2-1, reads DGGITQSPKYLFRKEGQNVTLSCEQNLNHDAMYWYRQDPGQGLRLIYYSQIVNDFQKGDIAEGYSVSREKKESFPLTVTSAQKNPTAFYLCASSIDRHNEQFFGPGTRLTVL.

CDR3 protein: CASSAWKGAHTEAFF. Written as DNA, the CDR3 is TGTGCCAGCAGCGCCTGGAAGGGGGCGCACACTGAAGCTTTCTTT. The gene calls are TRBV5-8 and TRBJ1-1; 7 bases line up with TRBD1. CDR1 and CDR2 (germline): SGHTS, YDEGEE. The CDR3 runs to 15 residues. V lost 4 bases, J lost 3 bases, and 9 bases stayed unmatched.

The chain has TRBV27 and TRBJ2-7; 10 bases map to TRBD2. CDR1 MNHEY and CDR2 SMNVEV come from the germline V gene (reference sequence). J gave up 2 bases and V 5 bases, and 18 bases lay outside the gene matches. The CDR3 is 19 amino acids. The CDR3 loop is CASSSSLTLAGASPYEQYF. The CDR3 nucleotides are TGTGCCAGCAGTAGCTCCCTAACCCTAGCGGGGGCGTCGCCCTACGAGCAGTACTTC.

The V gene is TRBV29-1, the J gene TRBJ1-2; D gene unclear. V lost 7 bases and J lost 6, with 12 bases in between. Germline V gives CDR1 SQVTM, CDR2 ANQGSEA. The CDR3 extends over 11 amino acids. CDR3 coding DNA: TGCAGCGCCAGATTGAGAGATGGCTACACCTTC. Its protein product is CSARLRDGYTF.